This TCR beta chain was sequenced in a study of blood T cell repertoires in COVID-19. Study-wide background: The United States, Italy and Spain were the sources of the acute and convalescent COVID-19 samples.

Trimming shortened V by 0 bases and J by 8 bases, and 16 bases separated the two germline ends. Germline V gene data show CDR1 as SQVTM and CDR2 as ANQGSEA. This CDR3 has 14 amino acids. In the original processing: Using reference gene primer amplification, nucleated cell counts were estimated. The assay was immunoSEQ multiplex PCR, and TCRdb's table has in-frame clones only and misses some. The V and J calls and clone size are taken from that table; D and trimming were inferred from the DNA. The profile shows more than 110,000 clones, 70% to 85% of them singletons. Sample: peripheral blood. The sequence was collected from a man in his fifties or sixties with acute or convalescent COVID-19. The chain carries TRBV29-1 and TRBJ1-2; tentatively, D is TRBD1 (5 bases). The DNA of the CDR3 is TGCAGCGTTGAAGATTTTGGGGGGGATCAGGGCTACACCTTC. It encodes CSVEDFGGDQGYTF.